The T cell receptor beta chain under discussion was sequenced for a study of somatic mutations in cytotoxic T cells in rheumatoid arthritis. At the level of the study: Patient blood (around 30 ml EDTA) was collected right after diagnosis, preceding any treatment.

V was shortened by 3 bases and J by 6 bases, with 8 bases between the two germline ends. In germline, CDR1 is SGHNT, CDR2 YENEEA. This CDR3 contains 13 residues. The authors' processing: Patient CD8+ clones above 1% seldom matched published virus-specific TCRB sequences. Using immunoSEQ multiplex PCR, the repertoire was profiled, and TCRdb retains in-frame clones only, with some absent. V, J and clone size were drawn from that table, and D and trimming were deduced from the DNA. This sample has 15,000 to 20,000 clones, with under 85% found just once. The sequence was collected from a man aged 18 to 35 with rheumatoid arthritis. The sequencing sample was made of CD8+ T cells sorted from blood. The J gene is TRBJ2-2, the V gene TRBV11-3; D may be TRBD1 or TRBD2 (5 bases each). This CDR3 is CASSLGVSGELFF. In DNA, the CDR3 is TGTGCCAGCAGCTTGGGGGTATCCGGGGAGCTGTTTTTT.